The 20 T cell receptor beta chains below all came from one sample that was sequenced in a study of blood T cells in healthy people across ages. The second PCR ran roughly 6 to 11 cycles with a sample-barcoded 5' primer and J-beta primers. TCRdb used MiXCR to reprocess the 5' RACE reads, holding one entry per CDR3 protein. Of roughly 1,800,000 distinct CDR3 sequences in the sample, approximately 50% are singletons; the top ten hold approximately 2%. Sequencing was done on a sample of blood. These receptors were collected from a woman aged 40 to 55 in good health.

This sequence joins TRBV20-1 and TRBJ1-2, with TRBD1 as a possible D gene (5 bases). CDR1 is DFQATT, CDR2 SNEGSKA, per germline (reference sequence). Trimming removed 1 base at V and 1 base at J, with 10 bases between. The CDR3 covers 14 residues. The CDR3, as DNA: TGCAGTGCTAGAGTGGGGGAGGGTAACTATGGCTACACCTTC. Translated: CSARVGEGNYGYTF.

This clonotype was detected only a few times. The rearrangement joins TRBV7-2 to TRBJ1-6; D unresolved. Trimming took 5 bases from V and 6 from J, leaving 17 bases between them. CDR1 and CDR2 from the germline V gene are SGHTA and FQGNSA. This CDR3 has 16 amino acids. CDR3 DNA sequence: TGTGCCAGCAGCAAGCCCCTTGGATCTCTTAATTCACCCCTCCACTTT. The encoded protein is CASSKPLGSLNSPLHF.

A few counts support this clonotype. This chain connects TRBV7-9 to TRBJ2-5; D remains ambiguous. This CDR3 is 16 amino acids long. Germline V lookup: CDR1 SEHNR, CDR2 FQNEAQ (reference sequence). Trimming removed 3 bases from V and 5 bases from J, with 19 bases in between. The CDR3 region is CASSLFPSEREETQYF. The CDR3 bases are TGTGCCAGCAGCTTGTTTCCGTCTGAGAGAGAGGAGACCCAGTACTTC.

The gene calls are TRBV20-1 and TRBJ2-7; 10 bases are shared with TRBD1. The ends lost 4 bases at V and 3 bases at J; junction bases unmatched: 15. This CDR3 contains 17 residues. The germline CDR1 and CDR2 sequences are DFQATT and SNEGSKA (reference sequence). The CDR3 coding sequence is TGCAGTGCTAAAGTGCCTTCGATTGGACAGGGGGGCTACGAGCAGTACTTC. It translates to CSAKVPSIGQGGYEQYF.

About this clonotype itself: An end of the junction does not agree with germline; a read error may underlie this. The V and J genes are TRBV12-3 or TRBV12-4 and TRBJ1-2; D is unclear. The CDR3 contains 13 residues. The CDR3 bases are TGTGCCAGCAGTTTAGCGGCAGGAGGAGGCTTCACCTTC. It is translated as CASSLAAGGGFTF.

The rearrangement joins TRBV11-2 to TRBJ2-7, with 9 nucleotides matching TRBD2. CDR1 is SGHAT and CDR2 is FQNNGV in the germline V gene. V dropped 5 bases and J dropped 7; count of bases not matched to a gene: 12. The CDR3 runs to 15 residues. CDR3 region: CASSPLAGVGNEQYF. Written as DNA, the CDR3 is TGTGCCAGCAGCCCCTTAGCGGGGGTTGGTAATGAGCAGTACTTC.

The chain uses TRBV7-8 and TRBJ1-1; D might be TRBD1 (5 bases). V was pared by 5 bases and J by 3 bases, with 7 bases between. CDR1 is SGHVS and CDR2 is FQNEAQ in the germline V gene. The CDR3 covers 12 residues. The CDR3 nucleotides read TGTGCCAGCAGCGCAGGGCACACTGAAGCTTTCTTT. This sequence encodes CASSAGHTEAFF. Full variable domain (rest looked up from reference TRBV7-8 and TRBJ1-1): GAGVSQSPRYKVAKRGQDVALRCDPISGHVSLFWYQQALGQGPEFLTYFQNEAQLDKSGLPSDRFFAERPEGSVSTLKIQRTQQEDSAVYLCASSAGHTEAFFGQGTRLTVV.

This clonotype has ten or more counts. The V gene is TRBV9, the J gene TRBJ2-5, with D perhaps matching TRBD1 or TRBD2 (5 bases each). Germline V lookup: CDR1 SGDLS, CDR2 YYNGEE. The CDR3 spans 13 residues. V gave up 7 bases and J gave up 5 bases, with 15 bases separating them. CDR3: CASGTFGAETQYF. DNA of the CDR3: TGTGCCAGCGGAACGTTCGGGGCGGAGACCCAGTACTTC.

The V gene is TRBV10-3, the J gene TRBJ1-6; 9 nucleotides match TRBD1. The ends lost 6 bases at V and 7 bases at J; junction bases unmatched: 4. The germline gives CDR1 ENHRY, CDR2 SYGVKD. This CDR3 contains 14 residues. CDR3 nucleotide sequence: TGTGCCATCAGGGAAGGACAGGGGAATTCACCCCTCCACTTT. Its protein product is CAIREGQGNSPLHF.

In this sample, this clonotype turned up a few times. The CDR3 is CASSVTGLLNEQFF. DNA of the CDR3: TGTGCCAGCAGCGTCACAGGGTTGCTCAATGAGCAGTTCTTC. The chain is built from TRBV27 and TRBJ2-1; tentative D call: TRBD1 (6 bases). Germline values: CDR1 MNHEY, CDR2 SMNVEV (reference sequence). CDR3 length: 14 amino acids. With 6 bases removed from V and 6 bases from J, the gap between germline ends came to 15 bases.

The chain employs TRBV2 and TRBJ2-1; TRBD2 aligns across 8 bases. CDR1 is SNHLY, CDR2 FYNNEI, per germline. The J segment lost 6 bases and the V segment lost 8 bases, leaving 12 bases of the junction unmatched. The CDR3 runs 15 residues. Here the CDR3 reads CASEFGGGLSNEQFF. The CDR3 bases are TGTGCCAGCGAATTTGGCGGGGGGCTTAGCAATGAGCAGTTCTTC.

The chain combines TRBV2 with TRBJ2-5; 10 positions agree with TRBD2. The end of the DNA is better explained by TRBJ2-7, so the J call may be wrong. The CDR3 covers 14 residues. Germline CDR1 reads SNHLY; CDR2 reads FYNNEI. CDR3 sequence reads: CASNLAGESYEQYF. CDR3 DNA: TGTGCCAGCAATCTAGCGGGGGAGTCCTACGAGCAGTACTTC.

The V gene is TRBV5-6, the J gene TRBJ1-1; TRBD1 is a possible D gene (6 bases). The germline V gene has CDR1 SGHDT and CDR2 YYEEEE. This CDR3 region has 15 residues. Deletions cut 4 bases from V and 0 bases from J, with 13 bases between. CDR3 nucleotide sequence: TGTGCCAGCAGCCCGGGGGCAGGTTTGAACACTGAAGCTTTCTTT. Amino acids: CASSPGAGLNTEAFF.

The rearrangement joins TRBV20-1 to TRBJ2-5; D possibly corresponds to TRBD2 (7 bases). The V gene's germline CDR1 is DFQATT and CDR2 SNEGSKA (reference sequence). Trimming left V 4 bases short and J 11 bases short, with 23 bases between. The CDR3 runs to 14 residues. CDR3 DNA: TGCAGTGCTACGGGGGGCGTGCTTTATAATGAGCAGTACTTC. Its protein product is CSATGGVLYNEQYF.

This clonotype has only one observation. The chain links TRBV6-6 to TRBJ1-2; no definite D call. The V end was cut by 10 bases, the J end by 1 base, with 19 bases between. The CDR3 covers 15 residues. CDR1 and CDR2 from the germline V gene are MNHNY and SVGAGI (reference sequence). CDR3 in amino acids: CATNWPFGDNYGYTF. In DNA, the CDR3 is TGTGCCACGAACTGGCCGTTTGGAGATAACTATGGCTACACCTTC.

This clonotype has only a few counts. The rearrangement joins TRBV3-1 to TRBJ2-6; D may correspond to TRBD1 or TRBD2 (7 bases each). Germline CDR1 and CDR2: LGHDT and YNNKEL (reference sequence). Trimming cost V 4 bases and J 0 bases, with 13 bases left between them. There are 17 residues in the CDR3. The CDR3 nucleotides read TGTGCCAGCAGCCCTCAGGGGGGGAGCTCTGGGGCCAACGTCCTGACTTTC. Its translation: CASSPQGGSSGANVLTF. Full variable domain (outside the CDR3, taken from reference TRBV3-1 and TRBJ2-6): DTAVSQTPKYLVTQMGNDKSIKCEQNLGHDTMYWYKQDSKKFLKIMFSYNNKELIINETVPNRFSPKSPDKAHLNLHINSLELGDSAVYFCASSPQGGSSGANVLTFGAGSRLTVL.

This clonotype was observed a few times. The junction departs from the called germline gene at one end, perhaps through a read error. The chain recombines TRBV10-3 with TRBJ2-4; D is ambiguous. The closer fit of TRBJ2-7 to the DNA end suggests the J call may be wrong. Germline V gene sequence: CDR1 ENHRY, CDR2 SYGVKD. There are 13 residues in the CDR3. The chain's CDR3 is CASSERLDYEQYF. CDR3 nucleotide sequence: TGTGCCAGCAGTGAGAGACTGGACTACGAGCAGTACTTC.

The gene calls are TRBV27 and TRBJ1-6, with a tentative D call TRBD1 (6 bases). V was shortened by 8 bases and J by 14 bases, with 22 bases between the two germline ends. This CDR3 contains 14 residues. Germline assignment: CDR1 MNHEY and CDR2 SMNVEV (reference sequence). The chain's CDR3 is CASREGTSFLSLHF. CDR3 DNA: TGTGCCAGCCGCGAGGGGACATCCTTTTTATCCCTCCACTTT.

Here the CDR3 DNA reads TGTGCCACCAGTGACCAGGACAGTTCTGGGGCCAACGTCCTGACTTTC. Its protein is CATSDQDSSGANVLTF. The chain employs TRBV24-1 and TRBJ2-6; D perhaps matches TRBD1 (6 bases). CDR1 is KGHDR, CDR2 SFDVKD, per germline. This CDR3 contains 16 residues. V gave up 4 bases and J gave up 1 base, with 10 bases separating them.

This CDR3 reads CASSPRSGTFGDTQYF. DNA for the CDR3: TGTGCCAGCAGCCCTCGGAGCGGTACCTTCGGAGATACGCAGTATTTT. The V gene is TRBV7-2, the J gene TRBJ2-3; weak D call: TRBD2 (5 bases). There are 16 residues in the CDR3. V lost 5 bases and J 5 bases, leaving 20 bases between the germline ends. CDR1 and CDR2 from the germline V gene are SGHTA and FQGNSA. The full variable domain, its missing parts supplied by reference TRBV7-2 and TRBJ2-3, is GAGVSQSPSNKVTEKGKDVELRCDPISGHTALYWYRQSLGQGLEFLIYFQGNSAPDKSGLPSDRFSAERTGGSVSTLTIQRTQQEDSAVYLCASSPRSGTFGDTQYFGPGTRLTVL.